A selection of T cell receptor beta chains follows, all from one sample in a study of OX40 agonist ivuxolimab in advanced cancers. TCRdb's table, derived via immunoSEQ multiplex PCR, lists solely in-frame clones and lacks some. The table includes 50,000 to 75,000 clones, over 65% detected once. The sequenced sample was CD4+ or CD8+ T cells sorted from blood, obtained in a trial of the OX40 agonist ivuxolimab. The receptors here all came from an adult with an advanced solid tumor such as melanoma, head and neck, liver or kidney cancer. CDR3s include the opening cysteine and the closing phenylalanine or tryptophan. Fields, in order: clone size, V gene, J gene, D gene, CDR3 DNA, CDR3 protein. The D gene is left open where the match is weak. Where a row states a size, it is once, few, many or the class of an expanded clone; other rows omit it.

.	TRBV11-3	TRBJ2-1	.	TGTGCCAGCAGCACCACCACAGGGTGGGGACAAGATGAGCAGTTCTTC	CASSTTTGWGQDEQFF
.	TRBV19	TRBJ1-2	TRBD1	TGTGCCAGTAGTTCTCGACAGGGGGCAGTGAGTGGCTACACCTTC	CASSSRQGAVSGYTF
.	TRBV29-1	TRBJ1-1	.	TGCAGCGTTCAGCACGGGACCGTTGCTGAAGCTTTCTTT	CSVQHGTVAEAFF
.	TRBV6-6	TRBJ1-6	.	TGTGCCAGCAGTACTGGAAACAGAAATTCACCCCTCCACTTT	CASSTGNRNSPLHF
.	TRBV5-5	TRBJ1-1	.	TGTGCCAGCAGCAAACCGGTACAGGGTATAACTGAAGCTTTCTTT	CASSKPVQGITEAFF
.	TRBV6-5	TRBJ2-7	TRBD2	TGTGCCAGCAGTCCGACTAGCGGGAGGGAGTACTTC	CASSPTSGREYF
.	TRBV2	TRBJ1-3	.	TGTGCCAGCAGAGGGACGTCTGGAAACACCATATATTTT	CASRGTSGNTIYF
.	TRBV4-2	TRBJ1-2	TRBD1	TGTGCCAGCAGCCAAGGACAGGGGATCCGCTATGGCTACACCTTC	CASSQGQGIRYGYTF
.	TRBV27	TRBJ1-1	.	TGTGCCAGCAGTCCGACCACACTTACTCCCGGGACCGGTCTTGAAGCTTTCTTT	CASSPTTLTPGTGLEAFF
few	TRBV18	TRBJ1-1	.	TGTGCCAGCTCACTCCAGGGTATCCGCACTGAAGCTTTCTTT	CASSLQGIRTEAFF
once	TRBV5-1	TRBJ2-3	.	TGCGCCAGCAGCTTGGGGTACACCGTTAGCACAGATACGCAGTATTTT	CASSLGYTVSTDTQYF
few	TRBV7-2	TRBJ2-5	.	TGTGCCAGCAGCCACTCCAGGGGTGGGGAGACCCAGTACTTC	CASSHSRGGETQYF
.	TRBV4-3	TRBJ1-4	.	TGCGCCCCTCGAGGGGGAATGGCAACTAATGAAAAACTGTTTTTT	CAPRGGMATNEKLFF
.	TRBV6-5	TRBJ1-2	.	TGTGCCAGCAGTTCCCGGACCCAGTCGGCTAACTATGGCTACACCTTC	CASSSRTQSANYGYTF
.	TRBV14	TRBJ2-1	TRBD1	TGTGCCAGCAGCAATAGGGTACAGGGGGTGAAGTGGTTCTTC	CASSNRVQGVKWFF
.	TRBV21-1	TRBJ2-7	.	TGTGCCAGCGAAAGATTCCGGGACAGGAGGTACGAGCAGTACTTC	CASERFRDRRYEQYF
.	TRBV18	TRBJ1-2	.	TGTGCCAGCTCACCTAGTGCGGGTCATGGCTACACCTTC	CASSPSAGHGYTF
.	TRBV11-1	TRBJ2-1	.	TGTGCCAGCAGCTTAGCGTGGCAGAGCTCCTACAATGAGCAGTTCTTC	CASSLAWQSSYNEQFF
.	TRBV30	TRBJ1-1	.	TGTGCCTGGGCGGGGGGTAGGGCCACTGAAGCTTTCTTT	CAWAGGRATEAFF
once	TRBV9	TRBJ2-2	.	TGTGCCAGCAGCGTAGCGGTAAACCCCTCCACCGGGGAGCTGTTTTTT	CASSVAVNPSTGELFF
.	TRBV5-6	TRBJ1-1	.	TGTGCCAGCAGCTCTGCGGGAAACACTGAAGCTTTCTTT	CASSSAGNTEAFF
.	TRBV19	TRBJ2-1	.	TGTGCCAGTAGTCTCACACTAGGTGACAATGAGCAGTTCTTC	CASSLTLGDNEQFF
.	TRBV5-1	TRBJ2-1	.	TGCGCCAGCAGCCAAGCCTCGGGGGTTCCCATGAATGAGCAGTTCTTC	CASSQASGVPMNEQFF
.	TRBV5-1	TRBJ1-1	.	TGCGCCAGCAGCCCCGGGGTTTCCACTGAAGCTTTCTTT	CASSPGVSTEAFF
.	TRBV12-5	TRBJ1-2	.	TGTGCTAGTGGTGGGGAGAAGTATGGCTACACCTTC	CASGGEKYGYTF
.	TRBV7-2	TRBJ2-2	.	TGTGCCAGCAGTTTAGGGTCCAGGGTGAACACCGGGGAGCTGTTTTTT	CASSLGSRVNTGELFF
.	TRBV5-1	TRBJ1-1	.	TGCGCCAGCAGCATTACCCACAGGAACACTGAAGCTTTCTTT	CASSITHRNTEAFF
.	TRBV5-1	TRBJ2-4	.	TGCGCCAGCAGCCGTCGGGGCGGGATGGACATTCAGTACTTC	CASSRRGGMDIQYF
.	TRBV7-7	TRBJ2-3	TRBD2	TGTGCTAGCAGCCCGGGGACTAGGACAGATACGCAGTATTTT	CASSPGTRTDTQYF
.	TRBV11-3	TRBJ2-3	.	TGTGCCAGCAGCTTAGCGGCTAGCACAGATACGCAGTATTTT	CASSLAASTDTQYF
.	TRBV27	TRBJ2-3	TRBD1	TGTGCCAGCAGTCCATACAGGGGAAATACGCAGTATTTT	CASSPYRGNTQYF
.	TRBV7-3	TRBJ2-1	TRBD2	TGTGCCAGCAGCTCCCTCCCATTGGGGGGGGACCTCTCCTACAATGAGCAGTTCTTC	CASSSLPLGGDLSYNEQFF
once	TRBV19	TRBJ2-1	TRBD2	TGTGCCAGTAGTATGGGGGCGTGGAGCGGGAGGGGGCATGAGCAGTTCTTC	CASSMGAWSGRGHEQFF
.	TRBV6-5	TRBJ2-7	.	TGTGCCAGCAGAGCATGGCCCGAGAGGGGCTACGAGCAGTACTTC	CASRAWPERGYEQYF
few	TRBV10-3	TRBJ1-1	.	TGTGCCATCAGTGACGTCAACAGCCTCACTGAAGCTTTCTTT	CAISDVNSLTEAFF
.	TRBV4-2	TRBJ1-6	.	TGTGCCAGCAGCCAAGATCTCAATCGGAGGGGGTTACCCCTCCACTTT	CASSQDLNRRGLPLHF
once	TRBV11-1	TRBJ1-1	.	TGTGCCAGCAGCTTAGGAGTTAGAGGCACTGAAGCTTTCTTT	CASSLGVRGTEAFF
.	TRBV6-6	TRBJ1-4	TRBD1	TGTGCCAGCTCGGGACAGGGGTATGAAAAACTGTTTTTT	CASSGQGYEKLFF
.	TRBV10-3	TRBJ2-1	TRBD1	TGTGCCATCAGTGATCCGGGACAGGTGAACTACAATGAGCAGTTCTTC	CAISDPGQVNYNEQFF
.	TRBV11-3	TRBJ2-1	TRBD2	TGTGCCAGCAGCTTCGAGGGGGGACTAGCGGAGCAGTTCTTC	CASSFEGGLAEQFF
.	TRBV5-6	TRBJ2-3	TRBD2	TGTGCCAGCAGCTTAGAGACTAGCGGGTACGGCGGTACGCAGTATTTT	CASSLETSGYGGTQYF
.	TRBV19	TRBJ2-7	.	TGTGCCAGTAGTATAGCAGGGAACGAGCAGTACTTC	CASSIAGNEQYF
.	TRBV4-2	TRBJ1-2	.	TGTGCCAGCAGCCAGGAGGGACGGAGCTATGGCTACACCTTC	CASSQEGRSYGYTF
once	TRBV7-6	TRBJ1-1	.	TGTGCCAGCAGCTTAATCGACACTGAAGCTTTCTTT	CASSLIDTEAFF
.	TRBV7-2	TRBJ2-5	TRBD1	TGTGCCAGCAGCTTCGGACAGGCGCAAGAGACCCAGTACTTC	CASSFGQAQETQYF
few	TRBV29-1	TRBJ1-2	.	TGCAGCGCGGCCGGGGGCTCCTATGGCTACACCTTC	CSAAGGSYGYTF
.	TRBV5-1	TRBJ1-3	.	TGCGCCAGCAGCTTGGGTTTAGCTGAAGGAAACACCATATATTTT	CASSLGLAEGNTIYF
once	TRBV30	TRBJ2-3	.	TGTGCCTGGACTCAGGGTGTCAGCACAGATACGCAGTATTTT	CAWTQGVSTDTQYF
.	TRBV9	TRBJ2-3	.	TGTGCCAGCAGCCCCGCGGGGCGGGGCACAGATACGCAGTATTTT	CASSPAGRGTDTQYF
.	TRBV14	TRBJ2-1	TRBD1	TGTGCCAGCAGCGATCCGGGACAGGGGTCCCATGAGCAGTTCTTC	CASSDPGQGSHEQFF
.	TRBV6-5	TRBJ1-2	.	TGTGCCAGCAAACAGGACGCTCATGGCTACACCTTC	CASKQDAHGYTF
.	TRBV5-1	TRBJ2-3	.	TGCGCCAGCAGCCTGAAAGGGGCAGATACGCAGTATTTT	CASSLKGADTQYF